Each of the 2 T cell receptor beta chains below was sequenced from the same sample in a study of vaccination and CD4 T cells after COVID-19. The sample's time point: late sampling 161 to 241 days after vaccination in a few convalescent patients. Treatment of the sample: roughly 11-day PBMC culture with coronavirus spike peptide pools or control peptides (ViraFEST assay). Researchers used the Oncomine TCR Beta short-read assay to sequence DNA from cultured CD4+ T cells. Via MiXCR, TCRdb re-called the PCR reads, giving one row per CDR3 protein. The sample contains about 16,000 distinct CDR3 sequences, 50% to 65% of which appear only once. Antigens for these TCRs are unknown. Sequenced here: CD4+ T cells from blood, cultured in vitro, sampled about 7 months after SARS-CoV-2 vaccination. The source of these receptors is a human donor who had recovered from COVID-19.

This clonotype came up a few times. The chain uses TRBV7-2 and TRBJ2-3; no reliable D call. Germline V gene data show CDR1 as SGHTA and CDR2 as FQGNSA. CDR3 length equals 13 residues. Trimming shortened V by 4 bases and J by 0 bases, and 5 bases separated the two germline ends. CDR3 protein: CASSYPSTDTQYF. CDR3 DNA sequence: TGTGCCAGCAGCTATCCTAGCACAGATACGCAGTATTTT. Together with reference TRBV7-2 and TRBJ2-3, the CDR3 gives the full variable domain: GAGVSQSPSNKVTEKGKDVELRCDPISGHTALYWYRQSLGQGLEFLIYFQGNSAPDKSGLPSDRFSAERTGGSVSTLTIQRTQQEDSAVYLCASSYPSTDTQYFGPGTRLTVL.

Regarding this clonotype: It is likely a read error, because the conserved phenylalanine at the end of the CDR3 is missing. Because the CDR3's place on the DNA is in doubt, the DNA is left out and the CDR3 is given as listed by TCRdb. This chain joins TRBV28 and TRBJ2-6. The germline CDR1 and CDR2 sequences are MDHEN and SYDVKM. The CDR3 sequence runs 10 residues, both termini included. The CDR3 is CASNLLTPSR.